This T cell receptor (beta chain) was documented in a study of T cell responses to AZD1222 COVID-19 vaccine. Germline loops: CDR1 MDHEN, CDR2 SYDVKM. This CDR3 region has 15 residues. Losses at the gene ends were 5 bases for V and 5 bases for J; bases not matched to a gene: 10. Notes on the study in general: Donors were mostly white British, more females; clonal diversity possibly underestimated.

Of note for this clone: Its antigen is as yet unknown.

Libraries were prepared by immunoSEQ multiplex PCR; TCRdb keeps only in-frame clonotypes and omits some of them. The sample includes 150,000 or so clones, approximately 90% of them seen just once. Sample: peripheral blood, taken 28 days after the second AZD1222 dose. The sequence came from an adult who received the AZD1222 COVID-19 vaccine. The chain employs TRBV28 and TRBJ2-5; TRBD1 aligns across 8 bases. This chain's CDR3 is CASSPTGAGWETQYF. DNA for the CDR3: TGTGCCAGCAGTCCGACAGGGGCTGGTTGGGAGACCCAGTACTTC.